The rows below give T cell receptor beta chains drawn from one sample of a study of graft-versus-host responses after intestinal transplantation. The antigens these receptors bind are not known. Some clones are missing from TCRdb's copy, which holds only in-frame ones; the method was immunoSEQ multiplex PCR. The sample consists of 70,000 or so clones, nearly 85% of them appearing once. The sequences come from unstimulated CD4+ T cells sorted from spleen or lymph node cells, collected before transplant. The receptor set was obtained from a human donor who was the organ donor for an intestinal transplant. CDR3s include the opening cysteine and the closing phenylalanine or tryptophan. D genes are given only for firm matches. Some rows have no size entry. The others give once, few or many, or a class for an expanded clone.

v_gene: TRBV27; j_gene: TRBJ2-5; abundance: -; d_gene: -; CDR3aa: CASSLTQETQYF; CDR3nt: TGTGCCAGCAGTTTAACACAAGAGACCCAGTACTTC
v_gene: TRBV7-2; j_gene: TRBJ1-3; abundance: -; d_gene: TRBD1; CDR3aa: CASSRQTGNTIYF; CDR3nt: TGTGCCAGCAGCAGGCAGACAGGGAACACCATATATTTT
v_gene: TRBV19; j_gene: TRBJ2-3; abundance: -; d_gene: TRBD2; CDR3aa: CASRTSGADTQYF; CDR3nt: TGTGCCAGCCGGACTAGCGGGGCCGATACGCAGTATTTT
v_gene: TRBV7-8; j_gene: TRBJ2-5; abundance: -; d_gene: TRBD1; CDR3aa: CASSLPQGLRGGETQYF; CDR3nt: TGTGCCAGCAGCCTACCACAGGGGCTCCGGGGTGGAGAGACCCAGTACTTC
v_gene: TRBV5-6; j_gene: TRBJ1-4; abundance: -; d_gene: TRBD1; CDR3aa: CASRQQGEATNEKLFF; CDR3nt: TGTGCCAGCAGACAACAGGGGGAGGCAACTAATGAAAAACTGTTTTTT
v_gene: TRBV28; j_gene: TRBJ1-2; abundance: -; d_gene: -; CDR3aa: CASSLRPGNGYTF; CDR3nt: TGTGCCAGCAGTTTAAGGCCAGGGAATGGCTACACCTTC
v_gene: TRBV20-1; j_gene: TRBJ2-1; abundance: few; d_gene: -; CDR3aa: CSATEQGMQFF; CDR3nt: TGCAGTGCTACGGAGCAGGGTATGCAGTTCTTC
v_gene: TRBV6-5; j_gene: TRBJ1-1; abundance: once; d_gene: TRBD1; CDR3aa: CASSWAGQMNTEAFF; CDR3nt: TGTGCCAGCAGTTGGGCGGGACAGATGAACACTGAAGCTTTCTTT
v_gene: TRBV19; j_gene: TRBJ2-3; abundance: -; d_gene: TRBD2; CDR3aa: CASSIGGLAITDTQYF; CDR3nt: TGTGCCAGTAGTATAGGCGGACTAGCAATCACAGATACGCAGTATTTT
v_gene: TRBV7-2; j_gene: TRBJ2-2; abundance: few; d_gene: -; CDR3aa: CASSKDWDTAGELFF; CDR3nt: TGTGCCAGCAGCAAGGACTGGGACACGGCGGGGGAGCTGTTTTTT
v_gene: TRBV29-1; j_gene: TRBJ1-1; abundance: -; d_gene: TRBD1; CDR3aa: CSVVSDRGFPTEAFF; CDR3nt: TGCAGCGTTGTCTCGGACAGGGGCTTTCCCACTGAAGCTTTCTTT
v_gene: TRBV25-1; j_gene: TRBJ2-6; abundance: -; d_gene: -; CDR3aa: CASSEGRSSGANVLTF; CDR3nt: TGTGCCAGCAGTGAAGGGAGAAGCTCTGGGGCCAACGTCCTGACTTTC
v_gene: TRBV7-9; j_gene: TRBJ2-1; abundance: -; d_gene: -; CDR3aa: CASSFRQGSYNEQFF; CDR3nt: TGTGCCAGCAGCTTTCGCCAGGGATCCTACAATGAGCAGTTCTTC
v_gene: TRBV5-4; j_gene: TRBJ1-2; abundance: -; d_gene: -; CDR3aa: CASSQAANRLDGYTF; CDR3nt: TGTGCCAGCAGCCAGGCCGCGAACCGGTTGGATGGCTACACCTTC
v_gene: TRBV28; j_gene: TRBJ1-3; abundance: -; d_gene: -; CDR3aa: CASSQQGNTIYF; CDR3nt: TGTGCCAGCAGCCAACAGGGAAACACCATATATTTT
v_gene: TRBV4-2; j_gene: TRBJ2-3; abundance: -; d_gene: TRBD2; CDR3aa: CASSLLAGGLRTDTQYF; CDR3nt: TGTGCCAGCAGCTTACTAGCGGGGGGGCTTCGCACAGATACGCAGTATTTT
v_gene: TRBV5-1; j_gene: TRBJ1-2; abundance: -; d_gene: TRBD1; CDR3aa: CASRVGGNYGYTF; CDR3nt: TGCGCCAGCAGGGTAGGGGGCAACTATGGCTACACCTTC
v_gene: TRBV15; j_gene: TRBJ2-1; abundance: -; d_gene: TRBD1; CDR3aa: CATSIQGQGADEQFF; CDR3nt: TGTGCCACCAGCATTCAAGGACAGGGGGCGGATGAGCAGTTCTTC
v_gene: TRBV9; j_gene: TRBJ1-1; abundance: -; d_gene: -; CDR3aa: CASSANPGGTEAFF; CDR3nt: TGTGCCAGCAGCGCCAACCCCGGGGGCACTGAAGCTTTCTTT
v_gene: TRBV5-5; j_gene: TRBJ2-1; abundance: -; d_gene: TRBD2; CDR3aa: CASSLTSGANNEQFF; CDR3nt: TGTGCCAGCAGCCTAACTAGCGGGGCAAACAATGAGCAGTTCTTC
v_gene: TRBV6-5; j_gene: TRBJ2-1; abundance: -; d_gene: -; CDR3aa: CASSYRTANEQFF; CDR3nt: TGTGCCAGCAGTTACCGTACAGCTAATGAGCAGTTCTTC
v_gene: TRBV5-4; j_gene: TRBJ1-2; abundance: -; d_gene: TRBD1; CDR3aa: CASSPEQGSYGYTF; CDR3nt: TGTGCCAGCAGTCCGGAACAGGGGTCCTATGGCTACACCTTC
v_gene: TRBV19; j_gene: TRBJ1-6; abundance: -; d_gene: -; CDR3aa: CASSAGEWDTSYNSPLHF; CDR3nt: TGTGCCAGTAGTGCAGGGGAGTGGGACACCTCCTATAATTCACCCCTCCACTTT
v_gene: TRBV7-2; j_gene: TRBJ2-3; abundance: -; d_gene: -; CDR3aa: CASSLASAVPDTQYF; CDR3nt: TGTGCCAGCAGCTTAGCATCCGCAGTTCCAGATACGCAGTATTTT
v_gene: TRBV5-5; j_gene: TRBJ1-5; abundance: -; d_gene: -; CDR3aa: CASSGTFFSPQHF; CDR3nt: TGTGCCAGCAGCGGGACATTTTTTTCGCCCCAGCATTTT
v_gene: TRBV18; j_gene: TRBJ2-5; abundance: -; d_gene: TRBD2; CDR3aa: CASSGGEETQYF; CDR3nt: TGTGCCAGCTCCGGGGGGGAAGAGACCCAGTACTTC
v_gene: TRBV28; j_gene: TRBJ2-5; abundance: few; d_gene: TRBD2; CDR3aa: CASSLTSGGARETQYF; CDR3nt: TGTGCCAGCAGTCTCACTAGCGGGGGGGCTAGGGAGACCCAGTACTTC
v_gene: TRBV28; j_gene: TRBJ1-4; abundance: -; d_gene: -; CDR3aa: CASSAPGRANEKLFF; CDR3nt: TGTGCCAGCAGTGCCCCAGGGAGGGCTAATGAAAAACTGTTTTTT
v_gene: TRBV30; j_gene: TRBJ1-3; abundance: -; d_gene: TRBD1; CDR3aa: CAWSANRGGNTIYF; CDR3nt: TGTGCCTGGAGTGCGAACAGGGGTGGAAACACCATATATTTT
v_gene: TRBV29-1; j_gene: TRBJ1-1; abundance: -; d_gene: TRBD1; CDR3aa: CSAHLTGGAGGAFF; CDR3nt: TGCAGCGCCCACCTGACAGGGGGCGCCGGGGGAGCTTTCTTT
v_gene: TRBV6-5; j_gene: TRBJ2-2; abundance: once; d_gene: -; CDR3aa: CASSYMRGGTGELFF; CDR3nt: TGTGCCAGCAGTTACATGAGGGGAGGCACCGGGGAGCTGTTTTTT
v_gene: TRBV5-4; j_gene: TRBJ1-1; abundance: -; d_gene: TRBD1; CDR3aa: CASSFNRGGTEAFF; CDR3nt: TGTGCCAGCAGCTTTAACAGGGGGGGGACTGAAGCTTTCTTT
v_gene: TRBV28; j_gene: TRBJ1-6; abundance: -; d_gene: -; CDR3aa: CASSPPGGYSYNSPLHF; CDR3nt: TGTGCCAGCAGTCCCCCAGGAGGGTACTCCTATAATTCACCCCTCCACTTT
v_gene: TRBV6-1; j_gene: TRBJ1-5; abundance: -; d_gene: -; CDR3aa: CASSESGYNQPQHF; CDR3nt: TGTGCCAGCAGTGAATCCGGGTACAATCAGCCCCAGCATTTT
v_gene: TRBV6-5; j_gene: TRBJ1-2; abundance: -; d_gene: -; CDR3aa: CASRLVTGTYGYTF; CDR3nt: TGTGCCAGCAGACTCGTCACAGGGACCTATGGCTACACCTTC
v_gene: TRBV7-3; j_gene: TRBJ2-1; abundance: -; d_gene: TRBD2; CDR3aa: CASSKEVAGREFF; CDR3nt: TGTGCCAGCAGCAAAGAGGTGGCAGGGAGGGAGTTCTTC
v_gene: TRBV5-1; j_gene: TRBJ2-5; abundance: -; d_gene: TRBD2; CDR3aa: CASSLEASGEGTQYF; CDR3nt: TGCGCCAGCAGCTTGGAGGCTAGCGGCGAGGGGACCCAGTACTTC
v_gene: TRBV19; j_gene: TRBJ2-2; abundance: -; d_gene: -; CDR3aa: CASSILGSYPGELFF; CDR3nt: TGTGCCAGTAGTATATTGGGCAGCTACCCCGGGGAGCTGTTTTTT
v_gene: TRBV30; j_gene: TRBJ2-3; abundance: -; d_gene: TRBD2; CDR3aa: CAWSASSGPSTDTQYF; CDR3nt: TGTGCCTGGAGTGCCTCTAGCGGCCCTAGCACAGATACGCAGTATTTT
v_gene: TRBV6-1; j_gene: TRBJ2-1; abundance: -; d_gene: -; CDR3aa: CASGTNYNEQFF; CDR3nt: TGTGCCAGCGGGACAAACTACAATGAGCAGTTCTTC
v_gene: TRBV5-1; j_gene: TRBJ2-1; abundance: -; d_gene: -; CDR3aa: CASSLTPTVGAYNEQFF; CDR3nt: TGCGCCAGCAGCTTGACTCCGACGGTAGGGGCTTACAATGAGCAGTTCTTC
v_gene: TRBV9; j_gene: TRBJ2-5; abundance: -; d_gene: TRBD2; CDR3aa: CASSVGGGAETQYF; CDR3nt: TGTGCCAGCAGCGTGGGCGGGGGGGCAGAGACCCAGTACTTC
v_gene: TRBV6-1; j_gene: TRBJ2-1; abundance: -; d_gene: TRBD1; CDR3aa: CASNRDRLSRNEQFF; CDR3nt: TGTGCCAGCAACCGGGACAGGCTAAGTAGGAATGAGCAGTTCTTC
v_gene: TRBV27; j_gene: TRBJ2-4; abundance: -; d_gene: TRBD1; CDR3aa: CASSHGQGAKNIQYF; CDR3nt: TGTGCCAGCAGTCACGGACAGGGGGCCAAAAACATTCAGTACTTC
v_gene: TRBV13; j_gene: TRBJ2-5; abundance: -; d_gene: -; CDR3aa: CASRWGDAETQYF; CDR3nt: TGTGCCAGCAGATGGGGGGACGCTGAGACCCAGTACTTC
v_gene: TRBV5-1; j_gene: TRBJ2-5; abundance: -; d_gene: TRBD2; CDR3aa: CASSYGTSGQETQYF; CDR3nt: TGCGCCAGCAGCTACGGGACTAGCGGACAAGAGACCCAGTACTTC
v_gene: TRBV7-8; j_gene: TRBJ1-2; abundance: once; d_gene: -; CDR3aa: CASSFNSLPYGYTF; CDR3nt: TGTGCCAGCAGCTTTAACAGCTTACCCTATGGCTACACCTTC
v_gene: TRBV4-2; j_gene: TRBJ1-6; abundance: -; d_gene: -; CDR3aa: CASSQDLRNSPLHF; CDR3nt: TGTGCCAGCAGCCAAGATCTGCGCAATTCACCCCTCCACTTT
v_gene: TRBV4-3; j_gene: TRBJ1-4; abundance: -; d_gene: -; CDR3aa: CASSQASGRGSEKLFF; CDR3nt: TGCGCCAGCAGCCAAGCTTCTGGCAGGGGATCTGAAAAACTGTTTTTT
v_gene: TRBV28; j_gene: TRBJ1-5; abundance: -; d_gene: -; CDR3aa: CASSPAGVSSNQPQHF; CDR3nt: TGTGCCAGCAGCCCGGCGGGGGTATCGAGCAATCAGCCCCAGCATTTT
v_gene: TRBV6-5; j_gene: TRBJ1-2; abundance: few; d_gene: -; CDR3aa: CASNHQGASNYGYTF; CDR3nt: TGTGCCAGCAATCACCAGGGCGCCTCTAACTATGGCTACACCTTC
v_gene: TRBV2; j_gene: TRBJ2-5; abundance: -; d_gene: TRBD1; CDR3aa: CASSPTGTETQYF; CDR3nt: TGTGCCAGCAGCCCGACAGGGACAGAGACCCAGTACTTC
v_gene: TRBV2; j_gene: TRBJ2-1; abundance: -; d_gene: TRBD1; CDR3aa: CASSSGQGFSNEQFF; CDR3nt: TGTGCCAGCAGTTCAGGACAGGGCTTTTCCAATGAGCAGTTCTTC
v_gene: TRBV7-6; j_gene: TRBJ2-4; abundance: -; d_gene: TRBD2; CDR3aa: CASSLGTSGDIQYF; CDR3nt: TGTGCCAGCAGCTTAGGGACTAGCGGGGACATTCAGTACTTC
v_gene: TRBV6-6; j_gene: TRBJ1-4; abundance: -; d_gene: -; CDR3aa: CASSYGGARKKLFF; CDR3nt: TGTGCCAGCAGTTACGGGGGCGCGAGAAAGAAACTGTTTTTT
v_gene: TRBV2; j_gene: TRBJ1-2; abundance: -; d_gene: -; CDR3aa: CASSEMYAARNYGYTF; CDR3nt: TGTGCCAGCAGTGAAATGTATGCCGCTAGGAACTATGGCTACACCTTC
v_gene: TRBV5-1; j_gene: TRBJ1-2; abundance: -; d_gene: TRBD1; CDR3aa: CASSLGSQGARTYGYTF; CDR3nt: TGCGCCAGCAGCTTGGGGTCCCAGGGGGCGCGAACCTATGGCTACACCTTC
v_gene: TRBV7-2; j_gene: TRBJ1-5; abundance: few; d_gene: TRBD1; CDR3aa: CASSPEGQGGQPQHF; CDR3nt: TGTGCCAGCAGCCCTGAGGGACAGGGGGGTCAGCCCCAGCATTTT
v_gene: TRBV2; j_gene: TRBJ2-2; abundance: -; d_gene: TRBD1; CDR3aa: CASSDRDRYTGELFF; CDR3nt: TGTGCCAGCAGTGATAGGGACAGGTACACCGGGGAGCTGTTTTTT
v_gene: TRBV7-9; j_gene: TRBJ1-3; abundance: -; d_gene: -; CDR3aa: CASSLAGTANTIYF; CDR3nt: TGTGCCAGCAGTTTAGCAGGGACTGCAAACACCATATATTTT